In its sample, the clone carrying this T cell receptor (beta chain) was seen a few times. Its antigen remains unidentified. This entry belongs to a study of cytomegalovirus exposure and HLA in healthy donors. Findings and limits, study-wide: A missense variant in DCLRE1C was later tied to TCR beta V- and J-gene trimming.

The primer mix had 60 Vbeta and 13 Jbeta primers. Some clones are missing from TCRdb's copy, which holds only in-frame ones; the method was immunoSEQ multiplex PCR. Of approximately 35,000 clones in the sample, about 70% were seen once. With V trimmed by 0 bases and J by 2 bases, 6 bases remained unmatched. The CDR3 runs 16 residues. Germline CDR1 is LGHNT and CDR2 is FRNRAP. The source of this sequence is a man aged 35 to 55 in good health and CMV-seropositive. V is TRBV12-5 and J is TRBJ2-7; 8 bases are shared with TRBD1. Sequenced material: PBMCs. For the CDR3, the DNA is TGTGCTAGTGGTTTGGTACGCGGGACAGGAGCCTACGAGCAGTACTTC. Its translation: CASGLVRGTGAYEQYF.